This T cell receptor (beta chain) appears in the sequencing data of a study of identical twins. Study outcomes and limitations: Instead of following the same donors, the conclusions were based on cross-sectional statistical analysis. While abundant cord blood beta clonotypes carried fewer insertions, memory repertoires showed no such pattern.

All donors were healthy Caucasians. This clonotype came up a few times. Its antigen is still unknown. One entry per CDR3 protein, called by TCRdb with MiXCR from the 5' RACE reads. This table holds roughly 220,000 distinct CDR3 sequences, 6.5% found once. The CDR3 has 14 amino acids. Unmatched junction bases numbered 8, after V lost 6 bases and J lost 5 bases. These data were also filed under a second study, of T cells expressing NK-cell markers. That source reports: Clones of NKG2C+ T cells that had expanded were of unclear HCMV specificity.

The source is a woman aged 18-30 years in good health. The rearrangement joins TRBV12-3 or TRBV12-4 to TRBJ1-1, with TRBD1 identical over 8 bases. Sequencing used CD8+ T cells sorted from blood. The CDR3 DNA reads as TGTGCCAGCAGCTTCCGGACAGGGCGGACTGAAGCTTTCTTT. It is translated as CASSFRTGRTEAFF.